The 7 T cell receptor beta chains reported below all come from one sample, sequenced in a study of spatial heterogeneity in lung cancer. General study points: Counts of expanded alpha and beta TCRs within tumors tracked the tumor nonsynonymous mutation count.

These receptors' antigens are unknown. Time point of the sample: sample taken at primary tumor resection. TCRdb fed the 5' RACE reads into MiXCR, producing one record per CDR3 protein. The table has some 96,000 distinct CDR3 sequences, approximately 4.4% seen once. Sample: lung tumor tissue, taken at surgery. Every receptor here comes from a male donor with early-stage non-small cell lung cancer.

This clonotype was seen repeatedly, ten times or more. The chain is built from TRBV6-6 and TRBJ1-1; D is uncertain. The CDR3 is made up of 12 amino acids. V dropped 4 bases and J dropped 8 bases, with 11 bases sitting between them. Germline loops: CDR1 MNHNY, CDR2 SVGAGI (reference sequence). CDR3 DNA sequence: TGTGCCAGCAGTTTCCGGGTCGGAGAAGCTTTCTTT. Its protein product is CASSFRVGEAFF.

The rearrangement joins TRBV28 to TRBJ2-5; no reliable D call. Trimming shortened V by 5 bases and J by 2 bases, and 9 bases separated the two germline ends. Per the germline V gene, CDR1 is MDHEN and CDR2 is SYDVKM. The CDR3 runs to 13 residues. Here the CDR3 reads CASSGVPQETQYF. The CDR3 coding sequence is TGTGCCAGCAGTGGGGTTCCGCAAGAGACCCAGTACTTC.

The J gene is TRBJ2-7, the V gene TRBV3-1, with D uncertain. Trimming left V 4 bases short and J 1 base short, with 11 bases between. Germline V gives CDR1 LGHDT, CDR2 YNNKEL (reference sequence). This CDR3 comprises 14 residues. CDR3 region: CASSRPSGSYEQYF. CDR3 DNA: TGTGCCAGCAGCCGGCCCTCGGGTTCCTACGAGCAGTACTTC.

This clonotype has just a few counts. V gene TRBV4-2 combines with J gene TRBJ2-7; D ambiguous. V lost 0 bases, J lost 1 base, and 7 bases lay in between. Germline CDR1 is LGHNA and CDR2 is YNFKEQ. CDR3 size: 14 residues. The CDR3 coding sequence is TGTGCCAGCAGCCAAGAAGTCACTTCCTACGAGCAGTACTTC. Its translation: CASSQEVTSYEQYF.

This clonotype was counted at least ten times. The CDR3 nucleotides are TGCAGCGTTGAAGATCCAGAAAGAAGCTCCTACAATGAGCAGTTCTTC. It codes for CSVEDPERSSYNEQFF. The chain joins TRBV29-1 to TRBJ2-1, with unresolved D. V lost 0 bases, J lost 0 bases, and 12 bases lay in between. CDR1 and CDR2 (germline): SQVTM, ANQGSEA. The CDR3 totals 16 residues.

This clonotype has just a few counts. J is TRBJ1-1 and V is TRBV10-3; no definite D call. The V and J ends lost 0 bases and 3 bases respectively, with 11 bases between them. Per germline, CDR1 ENHRY and CDR2 SYGVKD. The CDR3 is made up of 15 amino acids. The CDR3 DNA is TGTGCCATCAGTGAGTCGGGTGGTCAGTACACTGAAGCTTTCTTT. Translation gives CAISESGGQYTEAFF.

At least ten counts were recorded for this clonotype. V is TRBV7-2 and J is TRBJ2-4; D is unclear. Germline V gene sequence: CDR1 SGHTA, CDR2 FQGNSA. V lost 8 bases and J 0 bases, leaving 8 bases between the germline ends. The CDR3 length is 13 residues. The CDR3 coding sequence is TGTGCCAGCCGGCCCCTAGCCAAAAACATTCAGTACTTC. The encoded protein is CASRPLAKNIQYF.